These 10 T cell receptor beta chains share one sample of origin, sequenced in a study of blood T cell repertoires in COVID-19. The method was immunoSEQ multiplex PCR; TCRdb's version includes in-frame clones alone and lacks a portion of them. The table shows 170,000 or so clones, with around 79% occurring only once. Sequencing used peripheral blood. The source of these receptors is a woman between 70 and 85 years old with acute or convalescent COVID-19.

The V call is TRBV14, the J call TRBJ1-3; tentatively, D is TRBD1 (5 bases). Trimming left V 0 bases short and J 4 bases short, with 16 bases between. CDR1 is SGHDN and CDR2 is FVKESK in the germline V gene. The CDR3 runs 17 residues. The CDR3 DNA follows: TGTGCCAGCAGCCAAGAAATTCCAGGGTCCATCGGAAACACCATATATTTT. Translation: CASSQEIPGSIGNTIYF.

The chain combines TRBV12-3 or TRBV12-4 with TRBJ1-2; D not certain. With 3 bases removed from V and 0 bases from J, the gap between germline ends came to 5 bases. The CDR3 loop spans 13 amino acids. CDR3 residues: CASSFIANYGYTF. The CDR3, as DNA: TGTGCCAGCAGTTTTATAGCTAACTATGGCTACACCTTC.

The V and J genes are TRBV11-2 and TRBJ2-1, with TRBD2 matching 9 bases. CDR1 SGHAT and CDR2 FQNNGV come from the germline V gene. V shed 5 bases and J 8 bases; nucleotides not matched to a gene: 19. The CDR3 has 18 amino acids. The CDR3 DNA follows: TGTGCCAGCAGCCCAGACTTGCGGGAGGGCCCTAAGAGTGATGAGCAGTTCTTC. Translating it yields CASSPDLREGPKSDEQFF.

V is TRBV7-3 and J is TRBJ2-6, with 7 bases aligning to TRBD1. Per the germline V gene, CDR1 is SGHTA and CDR2 is FQGTGA. V trimming: 5 bases; J trimming: 2 bases; junction bases outside the gene matches: 9. This CDR3 is built from 17 residues. For the CDR3, the DNA is TGTGCCAGCAGCAACCGACAGGGTTCAGCTGGGGCCAACGTCCTGACTTTC. Translated: CASSNRQGSAGANVLTF.

This chain links TRBV7-9 with TRBJ1-2; possible D gene TRBD1, 5 bases. Germline assignment: CDR1 SEHNR and CDR2 FQNEAQ (reference sequence). Trimming removed 1 base from V and 6 bases from J, with 12 bases in between. This CDR3 spans 14 amino acids. CDR3 coding DNA: TGTGCCAGCAGCTTAGAACAGGTCTTCGATGGCTACACCTTC. Amino acids: CASSLEQVFDGYTF.

The V gene is TRBV18, the J gene TRBJ2-1, with D possibly TRBD2 on 6 matching bases. Germline loops: CDR1 KGHSH, CDR2 LQKENI. Trimming pared 5 bases from V and 8 bases from J, leaving 7 bases between. The CDR3 is 11 residues long. The CDR3 loop reads CASSRLDEQFF. CDR3 DNA: TGTGCCAGCTCAAGACTAGATGAGCAGTTCTTC.

The chain is built from TRBV18 and TRBJ2-1, with 9 nucleotides matching TRBD1. Germline-derived CDR1 and CDR2 are KGHSH and LQKENI. This CDR3 is 17 amino acids long. The V segment lost 0 bases and the J segment 3 bases; nucleotides outside the gene matches: 6. The CDR3 DNA reads TGTGCCAGCTCACCACCCTACGGACAGGGGAACTACAATGAGCAGTTCTTC. Residues: CASSPPYGQGNYNEQFF.

V gene TRBV18 combines with J gene TRBJ1-2; D gene ambiguous. V was cut by 5 bases and J by 2 bases, with 12 bases left in between. The germline V gene encodes CDR1 KGHSH and CDR2 LQKENI. The CDR3 extends over 14 amino acids. CDR3 DNA: TGTGCCAGCTCAGACTCCGGGAAAAACTATGGCTACACCTTC. Translating gives CASSDSGKNYGYTF.

In this sample, this clone turned up once. The rearrangement uses TRBV28 and TRBJ1-3; D might be TRBD1 (6 bases). The CDR3 covers 17 residues. Trimming stripped 4 bases from V and 4 bases from J, with 20 bases between. Germline V gene data show CDR1 as MDHEN and CDR2 as SYDVKM. The CDR3 region has the DNA TGTGCCAGCAGTTCCTGGGGGGGCGATTTAACAGGAAACACCATATATTTT. It encodes CASSSWGGDLTGNTIYF.

The chain has TRBV7-8 and TRBJ1-6; 8 bases are shared with TRBD1. The length of the CDR3 is 15 residues. Germline V gene data show CDR1 as SGHVS and CDR2 as FQNEAQ. Trimming cost V 4 bases and J 7 bases; bases outside gene matches: 6. In DNA form, the CDR3 reads TGTGCCAGCAGCTGGAATCGACAGGGGAATTCACCCCTCCACTTT. Translated: CASSWNRQGNSPLHF.